This note documents a single T cell receptor (beta chain) sequence. This specimen belongs to a study of blood T cell repertoires in COVID-19. As for the study in general: Acute and convalescent COVID-19 samples came from the United States, Italy and Spain. T cells, B-cell-depleted T cells, or PBMCs provided the cDNA or gDNA that served as material.

The CDR3 is made up of 16 amino acids. Germline-derived CDR1 and CDR2 are LGHDT and YNNKEL (reference sequence). V trimming: 4 bases; J trimming: 4 bases; junction bases outside the gene matches: 4. Per the authors' pipeline: Reference gene primer amplification gave nucleated cell count estimates. Libraries were prepared by immunoSEQ multiplex PCR; TCRdb keeps only in-frame clonotypes and omits some of them. Clone size and V and J calls were adopted from that table, with D and trimming inferred from the DNA. Seen here are about 400,000 clones, just over 85% observed once, and the top ten hold approximately 1.5%.

The rearrangement joins TRBV3-1 (or the pseudogene TRBV3-2) to TRBJ2-5; TRBD2 agrees at 15 bases. Sequencing was performed on peripheral blood. The sequence was collected from a woman under 40 with active or convalescent COVID-19. CDR3 nucleotide sequence: TGTGCCAGCAGCCCGGGACTAGCGGGGGGCATAGAGACCCAGTACTTC. Amino acid sequence: CASSPGLAGGIETQYF.